This T cell receptor (beta chain) was recovered during a study of blood T cell repertoires in COVID-19. Study-wide background: The United States, Italy and Spain provided the acute and convalescent COVID-19 samples.

This CDR3 has 13 amino acids. With 5 bases removed from V and 3 bases from J, the gap between germline ends came to 11 bases. Germline CDR1 reads SGHNT; CDR2 reads YYREEE (reference sequence). This clone was found a few times. Clones were sequenced by immunoSEQ multiplex PCR, and TCRdb holds only the in-frame ones, with some missing. The sample has about 68,000 clones; over 75% are singletons. This TCR came from a human donor in a cohort sampled during active COVID-19. The chain uses TRBV5-4 and TRBJ1-2; D not certain. Source material: peripheral blood. CDR3 DNA: TGTGCCAGCAGTTCGGGAGCTTACTATGGCTACACCTTC. Amino acids: CASSSGAYYGYTF.